What follows are 22 T cell receptor beta chains derived from one specimen sequenced in a study of lung T cells in sarcoidosis with Löfgren's syndrome. Via MiXCR, TCRdb re-called the reads, giving one row per CDR3 protein. The data show 60,000 to 70,000 distinct CDR3 sequences, 21% seen once. The source material was CD4+ T cells from PBMCs. These receptors were obtained from a human donor with sarcoidosis (Löfgren's syndrome or another form), or a control subject (not recorded which).

V usage is TRBV12-3 or TRBV12-4 and J usage is TRBJ2-7, with TRBD1 matching 9 bases. The CDR3 loop spans 13 amino acids. The V and J ends lost 6 bases and 2 bases, in that order; junction bases with no gene match: 2. CDR3 residues: CASSRDRAYEQYF. For the CDR3, the DNA is TGTGCCAGCAGCCGGGACAGGGCCTACGAGCAGTACTTC.

V is TRBV12-5 and J is TRBJ1-2; D is unresolved. The CDR3 runs 12 residues. The germline gives CDR1 LGHNT, CDR2 FRNRAP. V was shortened by 5 bases and J by 8 bases, with 12 bases between the two germline ends. The CDR3 nucleotides are TGTGCTAGTGGTATGCCTCCGGGAGGCTACACCTTC. It codes for CASGMPPGGYTF.

With regard to this clonotype: The conserved final phenylalanine or tryptophan is absent from the CDR3, which likely points to a read error. This chain uses TRBV5-4 with TRBJ1-1; no clear D gene. The germline V gene encodes CDR1 SGHNT and CDR2 YYREEE (reference sequence). V was clipped by 4 bases and J by 5 bases, with 9 bases between them. CDR3 size: 12 residues. CDR3 region: CASSVSRTEAFS. CDR3 DNA sequence: TGTGCCAGCAGCGTTTCGAGAACTGAAGCTTTCTCT.

Of note for this clonotype: One junction end disagrees with the germline gene, perhaps due to a read error. The rearrangement uses TRBV5-1 and TRBJ2-5; unclear D gene. The length of the CDR3 is 14 residues. CDR1 SGHRS and CDR2 YFSETQ come from the germline V gene. The CDR3 region has the DNA TGCGCCGGCAGCTTGGTACGGAAGCAAGAGACCCAGTACTTC. Amino acids: CAGSLVRKQETQYF.

The rearrangement links TRBV18 to TRBJ1-2; a weak D match, TRBD1 (6 bases). The length of the CDR3 is 14 residues. Per germline, CDR1 KGHSH and CDR2 LQKENI. With 5 bases removed from V and 8 bases from J, the gap between germline ends came to 18 bases. CDR3 amino acids: CASSENRDTRGYTF. The CDR3 region has the DNA TGTGCCAGCTCAGAAAACCGGGACACCCGAGGCTACACCTTC.

Notes on this clonotype: This clone may be a read error of a much larger clone one base away. The chain is built from TRBV7-9 and TRBJ2-3, with D possibly being TRBD2 (6 bases). The V gene's germline CDR1 is SEHNR and CDR2 FQNEAQ (reference sequence). The CDR3 runs 17 residues. The CDR3 nucleotides are TGTACCAGCAGCTTAGAGGCAGCGGGTGCCGTTATGAATACGCAGTATTTT. Its translation: CTSSLEAAGAVMNTQYF.

This clonotype showed up many times. The chain is built from TRBV6-6 and TRBJ1-1; 7 bases match TRBD1. J was trimmed by 6 bases and V by 1 base; bases with no gene match: 14. Germline CDR1 and CDR2: MNHNY and SVGAGI (reference sequence). This CDR3 has 17 amino acids. This chain's CDR3 is CASSYWDSIQSPAEAFF. The CDR3 DNA reads TGTGCCAGCAGTTACTGGGACAGTATACAGAGCCCAGCTGAAGCTTTCTTT.

This chain links TRBV12-3 or TRBV12-4 with TRBJ1-6, with D possibly being TRBD1 (6 bases). The CDR3 is 16 residues long. The V end lost 6 bases, the J end lost 7 bases, and 19 bases lay between the germline ends. CDR3 sequence: CASSAPPGTLNSPLHF. The CDR3 coding sequence is TGTGCCAGCAGCGCACCTCCCGGGACACTAAATTCACCCCTCCACTTT.

The V call is TRBV11-2, the J call TRBJ2-3; 16 bases are a match to TRBD2. Germline-derived CDR1 and CDR2 are SGHAT and FQNNGV. V shed 5 bases and J 4 bases; nucleotides not matched to a gene: 3. The CDR3 has 16 amino acids. CDR3 region: CASSLGLAGGPDTQYF. The CDR3 nucleotides are TGTGCCAGCAGCCTGGGACTAGCGGGGGGGCCAGATACGCAGTATTTT. Based on the CDR3 plus reference TRBV11-2 and TRBJ2-3, the full variable domain is EAGVAQSPRYKIIEKRQSVAFWCNPISGHATLYWYQQILGQGPKLLIQFQNNGVVDDSQLPKDRFSAERLKGVDSTLKIQPAKLEDSAVYLCASSLGLAGGPDTQYFGPGTRLTVL.

CDR3 loop: CASSQDWVGAGGTEAFF. CDR3 sequence (DNA): TGCGCCAGCAGCCAAGATTGGGTGGGGGCAGGCGGCACTGAAGCTTTCTTT. The rearrangement links TRBV4-3 to TRBJ1-1, with TRBD1 as a possible D gene (6 bases). The CDR3 runs to 17 residues. V lost 0 bases and J lost 4, with 18 bases in between. Germline CDR1 reads LGHNA; CDR2 reads YSLEER.

The genes are TRBV7-9 and TRBJ2-1; D may be TRBD2 (6 bases). Trimming removed 2 bases from V and 3 bases from J, with 11 bases in between. The CDR3 contains 15 residues. Germline V gene lookup returns CDR1 SEHNR and CDR2 FQNEAQ (reference sequence). The CDR3 sequence: CASSLRSGFYNEQFF. The CDR3 DNA is TGTGCCAGCAGCTTACGGAGCGGGTTCTACAATGAGCAGTTCTTC.

This chain connects TRBV28 to TRBJ1-1; perhaps TRBD1 as D (5 bases). This CDR3 comprises 14 residues. Trimming took 4 bases from V and 4 from J, leaving 13 bases between them. Germline-derived CDR1 and CDR2 are MDHEN and SYDVKM. In nucleotides, the CDR3 is TGTGCCAGCAGTTCCCGGGGCAGTCGCACTGAAGCTTTCTTT. This codes for CASSSRGSRTEAFF.

This clonotype was found many times. The chain is built from TRBV28 and TRBJ2-5; possible D gene TRBD1, 6 bases. Germline V gene sequence: CDR1 MDHEN, CDR2 SYDVKM. Trimming took off 5 bases at V and 5 bases at J, with 15 bases between the two ends. The CDR3 extends over 14 amino acids. The CDR3 protein is CASSPTTGSETQYF. Written as DNA, the CDR3 is TGTGCCAGCAGTCCGACCACAGGGAGTGAGACCCAGTACTTC.

A few counts support this clonotype. Mismatch with germline at one junction end may stem from a read error. This sequence joins TRBV6-1 and TRBJ2-3; 7 bases map to TRBD2. The CDR3 is 11 residues long. From germline, CDR1 is MNHNS and CDR2 SASEGT. The CDR3 DNA follows: TGTGCCAGTGGGGGGGAGGAAGCGAAGGGTTTT. Protein sequence: CASGGEEAKGF.

Many counts were recorded for this clonotype. The chain is built from TRBV7-9 and TRBJ2-5, with TRBD1 as a possible D gene (5 bases). Trimming pared 1 base from V and 3 bases from J, leaving 9 bases between. This CDR3 contains 14 residues. Germline CDR1 and CDR2: SEHNR and FQNEAQ (reference sequence). CDR3 sequence: CASSLETVKETQYF. Here the CDR3 DNA reads TGTGCCAGCAGCTTAGAGACAGTAAAAGAGACCCAGTACTTC. The full variable domain, completed using reference TRBV7-9 and TRBJ2-5, is DTGVSQNPRHKITKRGQNVTFRCDPISEHNRLYWYRQTLGQGPEFLTYFQNEAQLEKSRLLSDRFSAERPKGSFSTLEIQRTEQGDSAMYLCASSLETVKETQYFGPGTRLLVL.

This chain uses TRBV2 with TRBJ1-3, with D unclear. The V end lost 6 bases, the J end lost 0 bases, and 12 bases lay between the germline ends. There are 15 residues in the CDR3. Germline-derived CDR1 and CDR2 are SNHLY and FYNNEI. As DNA, the CDR3 is TGTGCCAGCAGCCTCCCCGGCGCCTCTGGAAACACCATATATTTT. Translated: CASSLPGASGNTIYF.

Concerning this clonotype itself: It may be a read error: a sequence one base away is much more abundant. CDR3 loop: CATSAGAVYGYTF. The CDR3 DNA reads TGTGCCACCAGTGCGGGGGCCGTCTATGGCTACACCTTC. The V gene is TRBV24-1, the J gene TRBJ1-2; D is possibly TRBD1 (6 bases). CDR3 length equals 13 residues. V lost 5 bases to trimming and J lost 4 bases, with 10 bases between them. Germline CDR1 KGHDR, CDR2 SFDVKD.

This clonotype was counted at least ten times. The chain carries TRBV6-1 and TRBJ2-2; D is uncertain. This CDR3 is 14 amino acids long. The V gene's germline CDR1 is MNHNS and CDR2 SASEGT. The V gene lost 2 bases and the J gene lost 0 bases, with 4 bases spanning the gap. The CDR3 region is CASSEQPNTGELFF. CDR3 coding DNA: TGTGCCAGCAGTGAACAGCCGAACACCGGGGAGCTGTTTTTT.

The J gene is TRBJ2-5, the V gene TRBV14; 16 bases align to TRBD2. J lost 4 bases, V lost 1 base, and 9 bases had no gene match. The CDR3 has 19 amino acids. Germline V lookup: CDR1 SGHDN, CDR2 FVKESK. CDR3 DNA sequence: TGTGCCAGCAGCCAAGCCACGGGACTAGCGGGAGGGCCTAGAGAGACCCAGTACTTC. Protein: CASSQATGLAGGPRETQYF.

This chain uses TRBV4-1 with TRBJ2-3; 13 bases agree with TRBD2. J gave up 4 bases and V 3 bases, and 7 bases lay outside the gene matches. This CDR3 has 17 amino acids. The germline V gene encodes CDR1 MGHRA and CDR2 YSYEKL. The CDR3 nucleotides are TGCGCCAGCAGCCATAAGGGGACTAGCGGGGCCGCAGATACGCAGTATTTT. It yields the protein CASSHKGTSGAADTQYF.

This clonotype was counted a few times. V is TRBV29-1 and J is TRBJ1-1; TRBD1 matches at 8 bases. V dropped 6 bases and J dropped 5; count of bases not matched to a gene: 5. The CDR3 runs to 12 residues. Germline CDR1 is SQVTM and CDR2 is ANQGSEA. CDR3 nucleotides: TGCAGCGTGTTACAGGGGGGGACTGAAGCTTTCTTT. Its translation is CSVLQGGTEAFF.

This clonotype was recorded at least ten times. This chain links TRBV20-1 with TRBJ2-1; TRBD2 matches at 11 bases. There are 13 residues in the CDR3. Germline V gene sequence: CDR1 DFQATT, CDR2 SNEGSKA (reference sequence). With 3 bases clipped from V and 9 bases from J, the junction kept 4 bases outside the gene matches. The CDR3: CSASVLAGGEQFF. CDR3 DNA sequence: TGCAGTGCTAGTGTTCTAGCGGGGGGTGAGCAGTTCTTC.